This T cell receptor beta chain was recorded in a study of regulatory T cells in long-lasting Graves disease. Study-level information: The term persistent Graves' disease signified upward of 5 years on antithyroid drugs with positive TSH receptor antibodies.

This clonotype was counted a few times. Its antigen is currently unknown. Through Arm-PCR of CDR3 regions and iRepertoire HTBI primers, TCR beta libraries were built. TCRdb independently ran MiXCR on the multiplex PCR reads; one entry per CDR3 protein. The data contain a few hundred thousand distinct CDR3 sequences, approximately 25% of them singletons. The time point: persistent/refractory GD, antithyroid drugs over 5 years with positive TRAb. Generation of the TCR library employed RNA extracted from PBMCs. Patients came from an endocrinology department in Xi'an, China. V was clipped by 2 bases and J by 2 bases, with 8 bases between them. In germline, CDR1 is SGHAT, CDR2 FQNNGV. CDR3 length: 14 amino acids. Study outcomes and limitations: New patients shared fewer public clonotypes (about 1,000) than persistent patients did (roughly 2,600).

The J gene is TRBJ2-3, the V gene TRBV11-2; D gene uncertain. Here the sequenced sample was peripheral blood mononuclear cells (PBMCs), taken when the disease was refractory, from a patient treated with antithyroid drugs. The receptor was derived from a woman in her thirties or forties with Graves disease. In DNA form, the CDR3 reads TGTGCCAGCAGCTTACATCCGAACACAGATACGCAGTATTTT. Residues: CASSLHPNTDTQYF. The full variable domain, completed using reference TRBV11-2 and TRBJ2-3, is EAGVAQSPRYKIIEKRQSVAFWCNPISGHATLYWYQQILGQGPKLLIQFQNNGVVDDSQLPKDRFSAERLKGVDSTLKIQPAKLEDSAVYLCASSLHPNTDTQYFGPGTRLTVL.